These 10 T cell receptor beta chains originate from one sample sequenced in a study of blood T cell repertoires in COVID-19. Clones were read by immunoSEQ multiplex PCR, and TCRdb kept only the in-frame ones, dropping some. The sample records fewer than 200,000 clones, 85% to 90% being singletons. The specimen was peripheral blood. Every receptor here comes from a man between 40 and 49 years old with active or convalescent COVID-19.

V gene TRBV4-1 combines with J gene TRBJ1-2, with D maybe TRBD1 (6 bases). The CDR3 contains 14 residues. Germline V gene lookup returns CDR1 MGHRA and CDR2 YSYEKL. V lost 3 bases to trimming and J lost 7 bases, with 15 bases between them. Here the CDR3 DNA reads TGCGCCAGCAGCCAGTTTACAGGGCACTTTGGCTACACCTTC. This gives the protein CASSQFTGHFGYTF.

This clone occurred once. The V call is TRBV6-1, the J call TRBJ2-2; D possibly corresponds to TRBD1 (6 bases). The germline V gene encodes CDR1 MNHNS and CDR2 SASEGT. The CDR3 runs to 15 residues. V was clipped by 5 bases and J by 4 bases, with 14 bases between them. CDR3 region: CASSFGSGVTGELFF. CDR3 sequence (DNA): TGTGCCAGCAGTTTCGGTTCAGGGGTCACCGGGGAGCTGTTTTTT.

The rearrangement uses TRBV30 and TRBJ1-5; D is perhaps TRBD1 (5 bases). Germline V CDR1 and CDR2: GTSNPN, SVGIG (reference sequence). This CDR3 is built from 13 residues. V lost 5 bases, J lost 0 bases, and 8 bases lay in between. The CDR3 DNA follows: TGTGCCTGGGCCGACAGTAGCAATCAGCCCCAGCATTTT. Protein sequence: CAWADSSNQPQHF. Complete variable domain (other parts from reference TRBV30 and TRBJ1-5): SQTIHQWPATLVQPVGSPLSLECTVEGTSNPNLYWYRQAAGRGLQLLFYSVGIGQISSEVPQNLSASRPQDRQFILSSKKLLLSDSGFYLCAWADSSNQPQHFGDGTRLSIL.

The chain joins TRBV18 to TRBJ1-2, with a possible D match to TRBD1 (5 bases). This CDR3 is 14 amino acids long. The V and J ends lost 3 bases and 5 bases respectively, with 13 bases between them. Germline V gene sequence: CDR1 KGHSH, CDR2 LQKENI. The DNA of the CDR3 is TGTGCCAGCTCACCGGGGGAGGAATTGTATGGCTACACCTTC. Amino acids: CASSPGEELYGYTF.

The V call is TRBV19, the J call TRBJ1-6, with D unclear. There are 15 residues in the CDR3. Trimming took 3 bases from V and 7 from J, leaving 13 bases between them. Germline values: CDR1 LNHDA, CDR2 SQIVND (reference sequence). CDR3 loop: CASSISWQRNSPLHF. CDR3 coding DNA: TGTGCCAGTAGTATTAGTTGGCAGCGCAATTCACCCCTCCACTTT.

This sequence joins TRBV6-6 and TRBJ2-7; D is perhaps TRBD1 (6 bases). Trimming pared 6 bases from V and 6 bases from J, leaving 24 bases between. In germline, CDR1 is MNHNY, CDR2 SVGAGI (reference sequence). The CDR3 runs to 16 residues. The CDR3 sequence: CASSPTGPGHLIEQYF. The CDR3 region has the DNA TGTGCCAGCAGCCCTACGGGGCCGGGACATCTCATCGAGCAGTACTTC.

This clone was detected once. The chain links TRBV19 to TRBJ2-2, with D possibly being TRBD1 (5 bases). Trimming shortened V by 1 base and J by 4 bases, and 13 bases separated the two germline ends. Germline V CDR1 and CDR2: LNHDA, SQIVND (reference sequence). The CDR3 sequence is 16 residues long. CDR3 protein: CASSIGQRPVTGELFF. The DNA for the CDR3 is TGTGCCAGTAGTATAGGACAGAGGCCGGTCACCGGGGAGCTGTTTTTT.

Details on this clone: This sample also contains other DNA sequences that code for the same CDR3. CDR3 sequence (DNA): TGTGCCAGCAGCTTAGCTTCCGGGACAGGGGACGGCTACACCTTC. This gives the protein CASSLASGTGDGYTF. The J gene is TRBJ1-2, the V gene TRBV7-2, with 10 bases aligning to TRBD1. V dropped 0 bases and J dropped 8; count of bases not matched to a gene: 6. This CDR3 comprises 15 residues. CDR1 is SGHTA, CDR2 FQGNSA, per germline.

The chain uses TRBV5-1 and TRBJ1-4; D remains ambiguous. The CDR3 extends over 15 amino acids. Germline V gene sequence: CDR1 SGHRS, CDR2 YFSETQ. Deletions cut 3 bases from V and 3 bases from J, with 12 bases between. CDR3 sequence reads: CASSSGAVANEKLFF. Here the CDR3 DNA reads TGCGCCAGCAGCTCCGGAGCAGTCGCTAATGAAAAACTGTTTTTT.

This rearrangement joins TRBV15 to TRBJ2-7, with TRBD2 matching 10 bases. The CDR3 sequence is 19 residues long. CDR1 LNHNV and CDR2 YYDKDF come from the germline V gene (reference sequence). The ends lost 1 base at V and 4 bases at J; junction bases unmatched: 16. DNA of the CDR3: TGTGCCACCAGCAGAGTTATTCGGGTCGGTGCTAGCGGGGGTTACGAGCAGTACTTC. Its translation: CATSRVIRVGASGGYEQYF.